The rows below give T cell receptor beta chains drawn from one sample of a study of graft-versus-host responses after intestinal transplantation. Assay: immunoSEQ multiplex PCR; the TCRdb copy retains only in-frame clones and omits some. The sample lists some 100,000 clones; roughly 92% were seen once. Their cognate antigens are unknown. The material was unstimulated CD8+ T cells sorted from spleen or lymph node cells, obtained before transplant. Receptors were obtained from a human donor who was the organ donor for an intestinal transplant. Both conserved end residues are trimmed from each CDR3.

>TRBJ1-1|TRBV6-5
ASRQYTEAF
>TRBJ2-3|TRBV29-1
SAGVPDTQY
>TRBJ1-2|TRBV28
ASSLGGPANYGYT
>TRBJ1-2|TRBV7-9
ASSSRDRGDNYGYT
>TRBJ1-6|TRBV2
ASDGTGGVSPYNSPLH
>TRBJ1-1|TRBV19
ASSAGGTEAF
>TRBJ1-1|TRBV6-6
ASCGREDTEAF
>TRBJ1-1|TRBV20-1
SAGRGQAF
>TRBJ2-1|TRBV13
ASDRGPHNEQF
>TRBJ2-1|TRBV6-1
ASRLAGGNEQF
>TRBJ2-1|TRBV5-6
ASSFSGSRLGLNEQF
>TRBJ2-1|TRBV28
ASRITGISYNEQF
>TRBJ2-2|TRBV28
ASSFIKPGHNTGELF
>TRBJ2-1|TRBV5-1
ASSLANEQF
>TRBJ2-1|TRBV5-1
ASSGTSSPYNEQF
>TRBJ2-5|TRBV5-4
ASRHEDQETQY
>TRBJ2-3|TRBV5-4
ASSLQGGREWDTQY
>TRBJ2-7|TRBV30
AWTGIGGGGYEQY
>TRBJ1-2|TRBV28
ASSAAKSGFQLKP
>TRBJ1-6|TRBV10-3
AISESKQGGDYNSPLH
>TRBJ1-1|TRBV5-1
ASSHVGLNTEAF